This TCR beta chain was sequenced for a study of blood T cells in healthy people across ages. Isolation of PBMCs gave at least 7 million cells per sample. A J-beta primer mix and a sample-barcoded 5' primer were used in a second PCR of roughly 7 to 12 cycles. One entry per CDR3 protein results from TCRdb running MiXCR on the 5' RACE reads. Here the sample spans 1.8 million or so distinct CDR3 sequences, roughly 43% being singletons. The germline CDR1 and CDR2 sequences are MGHDK and SYGVNS. V gave up 4 bases and J gave up 6 bases, with 14 bases separating them. The CDR3 sequence is 14 residues long. Sequences were obtained from blood. J is TRBJ2-3 and V is TRBV25-1, with D possibly matching TRBD1 (6 bases). The sequence was collected from a human donor in good health. The CDR3 is CASSVGRGMDTQYF. The CDR3 DNA is TGTGCCAGCAGTGTTGGCAGGGGCATGGATACGCAGTATTTT.